The entry below describes one T cell receptor beta chain. Other DNA sequences of this sample code for an identical CDR3. This CDR3 is built from 13 residues. Germline lookup yields CDR1 GTSNPN and CDR2 SVGIG (reference sequence). Trimming stripped 0 bases from V and 4 bases from J, with 7 bases between. Clones were read by immunoSEQ multiplex PCR, and TCRdb kept only the in-frame ones, dropping some. The sample holds about 220,000 clones, roughly 88% seen once. These data originate in a study of blood T cell repertoires in COVID-19. Study as a whole: Researchers got acute and convalescent COVID-19 samples from the United States, Italy and Spain. T cells, B-cell-depleted T cells, or PBMCs supplied cDNA or gDNA.

The origin of this receptor is a woman in her forties with acute COVID-19. The V call is TRBV30, the J call TRBJ1-5, with a weak D call TRBD1 (6 bases). Specimen: PBMCs or T cells enriched from blood (not recorded which). The CDR3 coding sequence is TGTGCCTGGAGTGTACAGGGAAATCAGCCCCAGCATTTT. It encodes CAWSVQGNQPQHF.